These 24 T cell receptor beta chains came from one sample sequenced in a study of T cell responses to AZD1222 COVID-19 vaccine. TCRdb's copy holds only in-frame clones and misses some; the assay was immunoSEQ multiplex PCR. The sample has about 110,000 clones, roughly 90% seen once. The sample consisted of peripheral blood, taken on day 0 of AZD1222 vaccination. The receptors were gathered from an adult in good health.

The chain employs TRBV5-1 and TRBJ1-1; D is unresolved. V was cut by 4 bases and J by 7 bases, with 11 bases left in between. In germline, CDR1 is SGHRS, CDR2 YFSETQ. The CDR3 is 12 amino acids. CDR3 residues: CASSPVGFEAFF. DNA for the CDR3: TGCGCCAGCAGCCCGGTGGGGTTTGAAGCTTTCTTT.

This chain links TRBV6-5 with TRBJ1-4; unclear D gene. Per germline, CDR1 MNHEY and CDR2 SVGAGI. This CDR3 is built from 14 residues. V was pared by 6 bases and J by 2 bases, with 10 bases between. CDR3 loop: CASRQVGTNEKLFF. CDR3 in DNA: TGTGCCAGCAGACAAGTAGGGACTAATGAAAAACTGTTTTTT.

The chain is built from TRBV11-3 and TRBJ2-1; tentative D call: TRBD2 (5 bases). Trimming cost V 5 bases and J 6 bases, with 11 bases left between them. This CDR3 comprises 13 residues. Germline CDR1 SGHNT, CDR2 YENEEA. CDR3 region: CASSPRGFNEQFF. As DNA, the CDR3 is TGTGCCAGCAGCCCGCGCGGGTTCAATGAGCAGTTCTTC.

Of note for this clone: The same CDR3 arises from other DNA sequences in this sample as well. Here the CDR3 reads CSVEGQGANYGYTF. DNA of the CDR3: TGCAGCGTCGAGGGACAGGGAGCTAACTATGGCTACACCTTC. The rearrangement uses TRBV29-1 and TRBJ1-2, with 9 positions matching TRBD1. V dropped 6 bases and J dropped 0; count of bases not matched to a gene: 5. The CDR3 spans 14 residues. Germline values: CDR1 SQVTM, CDR2 ANQGSEA. The variable domain in full, with the rest retrieved from reference TRBV29-1 and TRBJ1-2, is SAVISQKPSRDICQRGTSLTIQCQVDSQVTMMFWYRQQPGQSLTLIATANQGSEATYESGFVIDKFPISRPNLTFSTLTVSNMSPEDSSIYLCSVEGQGANYGYTFGSGTRLTVV.

The J gene is TRBJ2-2, the V gene TRBV5-6, with D possibly matching TRBD1 (5 bases). Germline CDR1 SGHDT, CDR2 YYEEEE. The V and J ends lost 0 bases and 0 bases respectively, with 12 bases between them. The CDR3 has 17 amino acids. The CDR3 reads CASSLGKDRPNTGELFF. In DNA, the CDR3 is TGTGCCAGCAGCTTGGGGAAAGACAGACCGAACACCGGGGAGCTGTTTTTT.

The rearrangement links TRBV7-9 to TRBJ1-5; no reliable D call. CDR3 length: 14 residues. V lost 2 bases to trimming and J lost 0 bases, with 5 bases between them. CDR1 is SEHNR, CDR2 FQNEAQ, per germline (reference sequence). CDR3 amino acids: CASSLWDSNQPQHF. CDR3 bases: TGTGCCAGCAGCTTATGGGATAGCAATCAGCCCCAGCATTTT.

V and J are TRBV7-2 and TRBJ2-7; D may be TRBD2 (5 bases). The germline V and J ends were trimmed by 5 bases and 0 bases, with 14 bases remaining between them. The CDR3 totals 15 residues. Looked up from germline, CDR1 is SGHTA and CDR2 is FQGNSA. The CDR3 spells CASSAFTGLSYEQYF. In nucleotides, the CDR3 is TGTGCCAGCAGCGCCTTCACCGGACTCTCCTACGAGCAGTACTTC.

The chain recombines TRBV24-1 with TRBJ2-1; D not resolved. The CDR3 runs 17 residues. V lost 4 bases and J lost 3, with 18 bases in between. From germline, CDR1 is KGHDR and CDR2 SFDVKD. This CDR3 is CATSDSAPEAGYNEQFF. The CDR3 region has the DNA TGTGCCACCAGTGACTCTGCCCCCGAGGCTGGCTACAATGAGCAGTTCTTC.

This rearrangement joins TRBV11-3 to TRBJ1-1, with D unresolved. CDR1 and CDR2 from the germline V gene are SGHNT and YENEEA. The CDR3 covers 16 residues. With 3 bases removed from V and 5 bases from J, the gap between germline ends came to 19 bases. CDR3 region: CASSFGLGRWRTEAFF. CDR3 bases: TGTGCCAGCAGCTTCGGGTTGGGCCGCTGGAGGACTGAAGCTTTCTTT. Looking up the rest from reference TRBV11-3 and TRBJ1-1 gives the full variable domain: EAGVVQSPRYKIIEKKQPVAFWCNPISGHNTLYWYLQNLGQGPELLIRYENEEAVDDSQLPKDRFSAERLKGVDSTLKIQPAELGDSAVYLCASSFGLGRWRTEAFFGQGTRLTVV.

This chain connects TRBV7-9 to TRBJ1-2; 7 positions agree with TRBD1. V shed 4 bases and J 5 bases; nucleotides not matched to a gene: 16. The length of the CDR3 is 17 residues. Germline V gives CDR1 SEHNR, CDR2 FQNEAQ (reference sequence). The CDR3 nucleotides read TGTGCCAGCAGCTCTGCTTCCACACAGGGGAGGTGGTATGGCTACACCTTC. Translating gives CASSSASTQGRWYGYTF.

The J gene is TRBJ2-7, the V gene TRBV27, with a tentative D call TRBD1 (6 bases). V was trimmed by 4 bases and J by 3 bases, leaving 19 bases between them. The length of the CDR3 is 16 residues. CDR1 is MNHEY, CDR2 SMNVEV, per germline (reference sequence). CDR3 residues: CASSSLPGQYFYEQYF. The CDR3 bases are TGTGCCAGCAGTTCGCTTCCGGGACAATACTTCTACGAGCAGTACTTC.

This chain connects TRBV12-3 or TRBV12-4 to TRBJ2-7; 8 bases agree with TRBD1. The CDR3 is 13 amino acids. V dropped 3 bases and J dropped 4; count of bases not matched to a gene: 2. The CDR3 sequence: CASSFDRGYEQYF. DNA of the CDR3: TGTGCCAGCAGTTTCGACAGGGGTTACGAGCAGTACTTC.

V is TRBV7-2 and J is TRBJ2-7, with D perhaps matching TRBD1 (5 bases). Germline-derived CDR1 and CDR2 are SGHTA and FQGNSA. V lost 0 bases, J lost 4 bases, and 13 bases lay in between. The CDR3 extends over 15 amino acids. The CDR3 spells CASSLAYGAQYEQYF. The CDR3 coding sequence is TGTGCCAGCAGCTTAGCATATGGGGCGCAGTACGAGCAGTACTTC.

The rearrangement joins TRBV6-5 to TRBJ1-1, with D possibly being TRBD1 (5 bases). There are 14 residues in the CDR3. Germline CDR1 is MNHEY and CDR2 is SVGAGI. V lost 4 bases to trimming and J lost 1 base, with 10 bases between them. CDR3 sequence: CASSWTGPNTEAFF. CDR3 DNA sequence: TGTGCCAGCAGTTGGACGGGACCGAACACTGAAGCTTTCTTT.

V and J are TRBV5-1 and TRBJ1-4; D is unresolved. Trimming shortened V by 0 bases and J by 0 bases, and 9 bases separated the two germline ends. The CDR3 is made up of 16 amino acids. Germline V gene sequence: CDR1 SGHRS, CDR2 YFSETQ. Here the CDR3 reads CASSLAGHATNEKLFF. CDR3 nucleotide sequence: TGCGCCAGCAGCTTGGCGGGCCACGCAACTAATGAAAAACTGTTTTTT. The entire variable domain, with the rest obtained from reference TRBV5-1 and TRBJ1-4, is as follows: KAGVTQTPRYLIKTRGQQVTLSCSPISGHRSVSWYQQTPGQGLQFLFEYFSETQRNKGNFPGRFSGRQFSNSRSEMNVSTLELGDSALYLCASSLAGHATNEKLFFGSGTQLSVL.

The chain carries TRBV27 and TRBJ1-2; 7 positions agree with TRBD1. This CDR3 spans 14 amino acids. Trimming cost V 1 base and J 5 bases; bases outside gene matches: 4. CDR1 and CDR2 (germline): MNHEY, SMNVEV (reference sequence). The CDR3 nucleotides read TGTGCCAGCAGTTTATTTGAGACAGGGTATGGCTACACCTTC. This encodes CASSLFETGYGYTF.

The chain combines TRBV6-4 with TRBJ1-2; 8 nucleotides align to TRBD1. This CDR3 comprises 15 residues. CDR1 and CDR2 from the germline V gene are MRHNA and SNTAGT. After removal of 6 bases from V and 2 bases from J, the junction contained 8 bases not matched to a gene. In DNA form, the CDR3 reads TGTGCCAGCAGGGGAGGGACAGGACCCAACTATGGCTACACCTTC. This translates into CASRGGTGPNYGYTF.

V and J are TRBV3-1 (or the pseudogene TRBV3-2) and TRBJ1-5; D remains unclear. CDR1 is LGHDT and CDR2 is YNNKEL in the germline V gene (reference sequence). With 0 bases removed from V and 4 bases from J, the gap between germline ends came to 4 bases. This CDR3 has 13 amino acids. The CDR3, as DNA: TGTGCCAGCAGCCAAGACTCAAATCAGCCCCAGCATTTT. This codes for CASSQDSNQPQHF.

The rearrangement links TRBV5-1 to TRBJ2-2, with TRBD2 identical over 12 bases. The CDR3 length is 17 residues. J lost 0 bases, V lost 4 bases, and 4 bases had no gene match. Germline CDR1 SGHRS, CDR2 YFSETQ. CDR3 region: CASSQRTSGANTGELFF. In nucleotides, the CDR3 is TGCGCCAGCAGCCAACGGACTAGCGGGGCGAACACCGGGGAGCTGTTTTTT.

This clone has just one count. The gene calls are TRBV5-1 and TRBJ1-1; tentatively, D is TRBD1 (5 bases). Germline V gene data show CDR1 as SGHRS and CDR2 as YFSETQ. The CDR3 is 15 residues long. Trimming left V 0 bases short and J 0 bases short, with 9 bases between. The CDR3 here is CASSLEGTMNTEAFF. CDR3 DNA sequence: TGCGCCAGCAGCTTGGAGGGGACCATGAACACTGAAGCTTTCTTT.

The gene calls are TRBV5-5 and TRBJ1-5; no clear D gene. Germline assignment: CDR1 SGHKS and CDR2 YYEKEE (reference sequence). With 4 bases removed from V and 3 bases from J, the gap between germline ends came to 14 bases. The CDR3 is 15 amino acids. This CDR3 reads CASSPLQGDNQPQHF. The CDR3 DNA sequence: TGTGCCAGCAGCCCCCTCCAAGGAGACAATCAGCCCCAGCATTTT.

The chain has TRBV6-1 and TRBJ1-5; D uncertain. Germline V gives CDR1 MNHNS, CDR2 SASEGT. The CDR3 loop spans 14 amino acids. V lost 2 bases and J 5 bases, leaving 10 bases between the germline ends. Written as DNA, the CDR3 is TGTGCCAGCAGTGAACCCTGGACCCATCAGCCCCAGCATTTT. Amino acid sequence: CASSEPWTHQPQHF.

The genes are TRBV28 and TRBJ1-2, with D unclear. The CDR3 is 13 residues long. Germline V gene sequence: CDR1 MDHEN, CDR2 SYDVKM. Trimming cost V 2 bases and J 4 bases, with 8 bases left between them. CDR3 in amino acids: CASSLTRSYGYTF. Written as DNA, the CDR3 is TGTGCCAGCAGTTTAACACGATCCTATGGCTACACCTTC.

The chain carries TRBV19 and TRBJ1-5, with D perhaps TRBD1 (6 bases). From germline, CDR1 is LNHDA and CDR2 SQIVND (reference sequence). This CDR3 comprises 17 residues. V lost 7 bases to trimming and J lost 3 bases, with 22 bases between them. The CDR3 loop is CASMGEGRGSTNQPQHF. CDR3 nucleotides: TGTGCCAGTATGGGGGAAGGTAGGGGGTCAACCAATCAGCCCCAGCATTTT.